The T cell receptor beta chain under discussion was sequenced for a study of blood T cell repertoires in COVID-19. Study-level background: T cells, B-cell-depleted T cells, or PBMCs provided the cDNA or gDNA that served as material.

The method was immunoSEQ multiplex PCR; TCRdb's version includes in-frame clones alone and lacks a portion of them. Among tens of thousands of clones listed, more than 85% were seen once. The CDR3 totals 15 residues. The germline V gene encodes CDR1 SNHLY and CDR2 FYNNEI. Losses at the gene ends were 4 bases for V and 2 bases for J; bases not matched to a gene: 3. The chain couples TRBV2 to TRBJ2-1; 9 nucleotides match TRBD1. The clonotype was recovered from a man aged 70-80 years with active or convalescent COVID-19. The material sequenced was peripheral blood. The CDR3 bases are TGTGCCAGCAGTGCGGACAGGGGTCCCTACAATGAGCAGTTCTTC. Amino acids: CASSADRGPYNEQFF.